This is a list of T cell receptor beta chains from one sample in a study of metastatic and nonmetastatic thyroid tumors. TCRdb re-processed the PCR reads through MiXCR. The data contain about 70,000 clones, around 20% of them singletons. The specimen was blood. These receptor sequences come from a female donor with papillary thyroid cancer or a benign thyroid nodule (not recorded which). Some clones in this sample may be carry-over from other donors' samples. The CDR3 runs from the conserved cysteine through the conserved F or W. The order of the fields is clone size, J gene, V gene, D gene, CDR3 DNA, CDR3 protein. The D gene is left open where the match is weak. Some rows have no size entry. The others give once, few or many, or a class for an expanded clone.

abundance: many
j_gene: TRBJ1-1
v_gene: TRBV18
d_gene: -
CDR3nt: TGTGCCAGCTCACCAGGGGGTGCCAGGACCACTGAAGCTTTCTTT
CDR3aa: CASSPGGARTTEAFF

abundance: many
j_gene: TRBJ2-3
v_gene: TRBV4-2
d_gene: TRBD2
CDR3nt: TGTGCCAGCAGCCAATTGCTAGCGGGAGAAGTTCCGTACGATACGCAGTATTTT
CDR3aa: CASSQLLAGEVPYDTQYF

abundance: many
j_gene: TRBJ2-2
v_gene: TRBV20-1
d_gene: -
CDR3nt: TGCAGTGCTAGGGTTGCGCGGGAGAACACCGGGGAGCTGTTTTTT
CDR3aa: CSARVARENTGELFF

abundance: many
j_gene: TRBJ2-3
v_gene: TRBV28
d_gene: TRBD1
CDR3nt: TGTGCCAGCAGTCAATCCGGGACAGCTAGCACAGATACGCAGTATTTT
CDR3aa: CASSQSGTASTDTQYF

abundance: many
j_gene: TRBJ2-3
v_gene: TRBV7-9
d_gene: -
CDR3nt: TGTGCCAGCACCGAGGCGGTAGGGGCCTCAGATACGCAGTATTTT
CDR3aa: CASTEAVGASDTQYF

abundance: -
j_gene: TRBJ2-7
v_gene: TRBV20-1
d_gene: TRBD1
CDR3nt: TGCAGTGCTAGAGATACAGGGGGAGGAGGTTACGAGCAGTACTTC
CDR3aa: CSARDTGGGGYEQYF

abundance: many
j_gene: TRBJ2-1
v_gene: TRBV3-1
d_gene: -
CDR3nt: TGTGCCAGCAGCCAAGTCCTGGAGGGCTACAATGAGCAGTTCTTC
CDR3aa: CASSQVLEGYNEQFF

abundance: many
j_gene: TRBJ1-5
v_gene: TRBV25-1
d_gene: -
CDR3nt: TGTGCCAGCAGTGAGAGCTATAGCAATCAGCCCCAGCATTTT
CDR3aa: CASSESYSNQPQHF

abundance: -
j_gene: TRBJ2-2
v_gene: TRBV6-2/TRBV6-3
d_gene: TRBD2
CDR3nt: TGTGCCAGCGAGCTAGCGGGGTCCACCGGGGAGCTGTTTTTT
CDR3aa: CASELAGSTGELFF

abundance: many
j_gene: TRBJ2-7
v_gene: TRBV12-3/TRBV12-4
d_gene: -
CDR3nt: TGTGCCAGCTTGAGGGGCGGATCCTACGAGCAGTACTTC
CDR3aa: CASLRGGSYEQYF

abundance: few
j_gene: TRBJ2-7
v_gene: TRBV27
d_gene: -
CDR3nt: TGTGCCAGCAGACCCTATGAGACCTCCTACGAGCAGTACTTC
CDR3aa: CASRPYETSYEQYF

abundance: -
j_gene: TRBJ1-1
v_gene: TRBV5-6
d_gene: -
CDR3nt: TGTGCCAGCGTTTATGGAATGAACACTGAAGCTTTCTTT
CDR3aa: CASVYGMNTEAFF

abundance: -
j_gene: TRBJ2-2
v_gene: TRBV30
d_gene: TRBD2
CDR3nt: TGTGCCTGGACCCATGGGGGGGGTCCAACAGGGGAGCTGTTTTTT
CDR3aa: CAWTHGGGPTGELFF

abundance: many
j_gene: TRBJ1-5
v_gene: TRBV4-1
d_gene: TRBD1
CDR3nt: TGCGCCAGCCAGGGGGCAGGCCAGCCCCAGCATTTT
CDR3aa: CASQGAGQPQHF

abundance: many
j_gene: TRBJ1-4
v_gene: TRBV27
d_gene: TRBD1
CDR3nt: TGTGCCAGCACGAAAGGGGGCGCAACTAATGAAAAACTGTTTTTT
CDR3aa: CASTKGGATNEKLFF

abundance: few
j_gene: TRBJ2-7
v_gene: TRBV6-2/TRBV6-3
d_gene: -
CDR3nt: TGTGCCAGCAGCTACCAATTACTTAGCGAGCAGTACTTC
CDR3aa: CASSYQLLSEQYF

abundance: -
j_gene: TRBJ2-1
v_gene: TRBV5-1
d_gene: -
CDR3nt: TGCGCCAGCAGCTTGGGGGACGAGACCTACTACAATGAGCAGTTCTTC
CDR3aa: CASSLGDETYYNEQFF

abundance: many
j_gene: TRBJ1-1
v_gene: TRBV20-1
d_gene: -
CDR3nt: TGCAGTGCAAAAACAGCTGGAGAAGCTTTCTTT
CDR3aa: CSAKTAGEAFF

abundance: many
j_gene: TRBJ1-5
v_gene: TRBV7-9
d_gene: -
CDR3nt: TGTGCCAGCAGTCAGGGATTTAATCAGCCCCAGCATTTT
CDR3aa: CASSQGFNQPQHF

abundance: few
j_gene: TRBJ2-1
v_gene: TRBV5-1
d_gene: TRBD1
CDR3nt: TGCGCCAGCAGCCAAGGGACAGGGCTTCACAATGAGCAGTTCTTC
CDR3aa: CASSQGTGLHNEQFF

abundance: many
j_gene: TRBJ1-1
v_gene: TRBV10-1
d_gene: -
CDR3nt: TGCGCCAGCAGTCTGACACAGAACACTGAAGCTTTCTTT
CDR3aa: CASSLTQNTEAFF

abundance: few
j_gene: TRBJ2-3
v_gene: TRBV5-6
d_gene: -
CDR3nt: TGTGCCAGCAGCTTGGACGCTAGGGGGGTTCAGTATTTT
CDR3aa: CASSLDARGVQYF

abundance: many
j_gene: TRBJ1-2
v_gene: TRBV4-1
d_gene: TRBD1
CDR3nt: TGCGCCAGCAGGGATCGGGACAGGACTTCTCGTGGCTACACCTTC
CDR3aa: CASRDRDRTSRGYTF

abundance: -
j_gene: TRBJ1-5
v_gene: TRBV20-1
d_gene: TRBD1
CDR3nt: TGCAGTGCTCCGACAGGGAGTGAAGGGCCCCAGCATTTT
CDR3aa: CSAPTGSEGPQHF

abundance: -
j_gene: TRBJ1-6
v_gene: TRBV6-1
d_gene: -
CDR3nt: TGTGCCAGCAGGACGGACAGCCGGGCCTCACCCCTCCACTTT
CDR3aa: CASRTDSRASPLHF

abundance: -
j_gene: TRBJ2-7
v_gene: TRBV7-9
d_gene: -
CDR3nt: TGTGCCAGCAGCTTAGGGGAAGACGAGCAGTACTTC
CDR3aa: CASSLGEDEQYF

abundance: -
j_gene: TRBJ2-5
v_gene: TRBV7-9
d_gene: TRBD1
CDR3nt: TGTGCCGTATACAGGGGCCAAGAGACCCAGTACTTC
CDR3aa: CAVYRGQETQYF

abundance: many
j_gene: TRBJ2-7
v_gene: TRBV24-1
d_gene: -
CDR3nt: TGTGCCACCAGTGCGACGAGCAACGAGCAGTACTTC
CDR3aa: CATSATSNEQYF

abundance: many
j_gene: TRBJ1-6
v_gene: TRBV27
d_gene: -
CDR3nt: TGTGCCAGCAGTTTAACCGGGGTGTCCTATAATTCACCCCTCCACTTT
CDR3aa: CASSLTGVSYNSPLHF

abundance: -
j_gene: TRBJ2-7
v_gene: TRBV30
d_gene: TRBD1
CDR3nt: TGTGCCTGTAACAGGGGTGTCAAGCAGTACTTC
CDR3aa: CACNRGVKQYF

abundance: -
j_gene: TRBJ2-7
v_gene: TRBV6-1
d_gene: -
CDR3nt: TGTGCCAGCAGTGAACCGGGGGCGGGGGCCTACGAGCAGTACTTC
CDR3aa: CASSEPGAGAYEQYF

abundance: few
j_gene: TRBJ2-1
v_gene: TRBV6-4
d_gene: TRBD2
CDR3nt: TGTGCCAGCAATGACTCGGGGACTAGCGGGAAGGATGGGCAGTTCTTC
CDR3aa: CASNDSGTSGKDGQFF

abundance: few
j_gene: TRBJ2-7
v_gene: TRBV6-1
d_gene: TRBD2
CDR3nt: TGTGCCAGCAGTGGCAGGACTAGCGGGAGTTACGAGCAGTACTTC
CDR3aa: CASSGRTSGSYEQYF

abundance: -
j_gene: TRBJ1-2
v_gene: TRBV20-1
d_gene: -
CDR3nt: TGCAGTGCTAGAAAGGGGCGGAACTATGGCTACACCTTC
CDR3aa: CSARKGRNYGYTF

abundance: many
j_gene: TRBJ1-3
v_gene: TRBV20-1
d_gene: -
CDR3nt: TGCAGTGCTAGTCCCCAGGGATCCTACGGAAACACCATATATTTT
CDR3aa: CSASPQGSYGNTIYF

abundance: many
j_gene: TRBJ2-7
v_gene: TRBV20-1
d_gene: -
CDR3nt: TGCAGTGCTAGCCCCCCCGGGGAATTCCACGAGCAGTACTTC
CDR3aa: CSASPPGEFHEQYF

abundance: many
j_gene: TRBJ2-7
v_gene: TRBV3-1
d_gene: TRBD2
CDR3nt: TGTGCCAGCAGCCAGGCCGGGAGGGCCTACGAGCAGTACTTC
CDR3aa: CASSQAGRAYEQYF

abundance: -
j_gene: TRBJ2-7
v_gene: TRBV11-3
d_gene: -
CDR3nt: TGTGCCAGCAGCGACGGACTATCGGGAGTTACCGAGCAGTACTTC
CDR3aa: CASSDGLSGVTEQYF

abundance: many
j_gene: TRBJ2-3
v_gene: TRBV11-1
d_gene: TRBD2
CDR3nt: TGTGCCAGCAGCTTCAATCCGGGACTACTCACAGATACGCAGTATTTT
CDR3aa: CASSFNPGLLTDTQYF

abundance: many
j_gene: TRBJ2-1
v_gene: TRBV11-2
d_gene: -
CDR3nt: TGTGCCAGCAGCTTATCGGGGAACAATGAGCAGTTCTTC
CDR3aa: CASSLSGNNEQFF

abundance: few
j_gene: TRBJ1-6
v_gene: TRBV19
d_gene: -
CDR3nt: TGTGCCAGTAGTAGTAGCTCCTATAATTCACCCCTCCACTTT
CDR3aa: CASSSSSYNSPLHF

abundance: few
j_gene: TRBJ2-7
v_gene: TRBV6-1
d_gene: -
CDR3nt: TGTGCCAGCAGTAGCGAATCCTACGAGCAGTACTTC
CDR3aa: CASSSESYEQYF

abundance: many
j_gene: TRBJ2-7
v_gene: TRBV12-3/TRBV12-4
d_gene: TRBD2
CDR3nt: TGTGCCAGCAGTTTAGGACTTGGGGGGGGATTAAACTACGAGCAGTACTTC
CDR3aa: CASSLGLGGGLNYEQYF

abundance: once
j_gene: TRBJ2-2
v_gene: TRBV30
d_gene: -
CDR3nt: TGTGCCTGTCGGAGGAGGGGGGGAGGCACCGGGGAGCTGTTTTTT
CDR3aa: CACRRRGGGTGELFF

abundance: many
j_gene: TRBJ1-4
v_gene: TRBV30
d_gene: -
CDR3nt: TGTGCCTGGAGTGTTTCGGGGTCACGAACTAATGAAAAACTGTTTTTT
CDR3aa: CAWSVSGSRTNEKLFF

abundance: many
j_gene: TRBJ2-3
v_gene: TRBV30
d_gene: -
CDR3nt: TGTGCCTGGAGTGCAACATCGCTAAGCACAGATACGCAGTATTTT
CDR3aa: CAWSATSLSTDTQYF

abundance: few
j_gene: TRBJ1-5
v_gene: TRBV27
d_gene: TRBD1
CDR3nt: TGTGCCAGCAATTCGGGACAGGGGGCCAATCAGACCCAGCATTTT
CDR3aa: CASNSGQGANQTQHF